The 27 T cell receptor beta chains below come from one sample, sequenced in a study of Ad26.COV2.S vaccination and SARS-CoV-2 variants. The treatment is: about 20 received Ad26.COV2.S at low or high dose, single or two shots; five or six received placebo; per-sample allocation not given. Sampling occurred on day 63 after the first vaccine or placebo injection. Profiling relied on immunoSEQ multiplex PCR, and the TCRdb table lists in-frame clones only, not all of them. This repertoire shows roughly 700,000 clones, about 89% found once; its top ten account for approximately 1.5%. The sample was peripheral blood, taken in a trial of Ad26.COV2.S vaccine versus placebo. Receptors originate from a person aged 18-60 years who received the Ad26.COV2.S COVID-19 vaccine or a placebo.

CDR3 nucleotide sequence: TGTGCCAGCAGTTACCAGAAGGGCGGCCTCACACCTGAAAAACTGTTTTTT. Protein sequence: CASSYQKGGLTPEKLFF. The gene calls are TRBV6-2 or TRBV6-3 and TRBJ1-4; D is ambiguous. V lost 2 bases and J 7 bases, leaving 20 bases between the germline ends. The length of the CDR3 is 17 residues. Germline V gene sequence: CDR1 MNHEY, CDR2 SVGEGT.

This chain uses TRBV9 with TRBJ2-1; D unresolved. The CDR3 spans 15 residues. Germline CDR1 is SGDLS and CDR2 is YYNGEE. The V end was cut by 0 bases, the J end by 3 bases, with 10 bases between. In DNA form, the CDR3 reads TGTGCCAGCAGCGTAGGTCCAGCTAGCTACAATGAGCAGTTCTTC. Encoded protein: CASSVGPASYNEQFF.

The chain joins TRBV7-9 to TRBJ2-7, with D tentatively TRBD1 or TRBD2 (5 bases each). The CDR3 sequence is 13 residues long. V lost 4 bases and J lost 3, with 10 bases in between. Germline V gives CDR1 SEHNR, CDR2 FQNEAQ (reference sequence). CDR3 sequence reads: CASSSGRIYEQYF. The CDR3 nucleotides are TGTGCCAGCAGCTCGGGACGGATCTACGAGCAGTACTTC.

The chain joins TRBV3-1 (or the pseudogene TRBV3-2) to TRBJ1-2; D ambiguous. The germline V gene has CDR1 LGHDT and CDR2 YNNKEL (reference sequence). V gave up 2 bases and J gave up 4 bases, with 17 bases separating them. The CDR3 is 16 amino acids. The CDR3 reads CASSQFGSGIGYGYTF. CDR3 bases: TGTGCCAGCAGCCAATTTGGATCGGGCATCGGCTATGGCTACACCTTC.

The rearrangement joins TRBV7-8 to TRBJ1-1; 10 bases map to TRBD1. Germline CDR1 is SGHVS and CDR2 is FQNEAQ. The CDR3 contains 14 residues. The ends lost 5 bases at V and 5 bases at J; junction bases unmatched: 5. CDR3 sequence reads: CASSAGQGWTEAFF. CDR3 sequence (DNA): TGTGCCAGCAGCGCGGGACAGGGGTGGACTGAAGCTTTCTTT.

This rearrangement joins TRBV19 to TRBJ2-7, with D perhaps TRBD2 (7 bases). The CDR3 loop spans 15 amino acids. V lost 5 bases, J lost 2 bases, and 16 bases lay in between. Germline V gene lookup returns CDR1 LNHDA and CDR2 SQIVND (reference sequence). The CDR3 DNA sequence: TGTGCCAGTAGTCCTCGGGCGGGGGCAGCCTACGAGCAGTACTTC. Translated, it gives CASSPRAGAAYEQYF. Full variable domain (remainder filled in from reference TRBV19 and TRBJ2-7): DGGITQSPKYLFRKEGQNVTLSCEQNLNHDAMYWYRQDPGQGLRLIYYSQIVNDFQKGDIAEGYSVSREKKESFPLTVTSAQKNPTAFYLCASSPRAGAAYEQYFGPGTRLTVT.

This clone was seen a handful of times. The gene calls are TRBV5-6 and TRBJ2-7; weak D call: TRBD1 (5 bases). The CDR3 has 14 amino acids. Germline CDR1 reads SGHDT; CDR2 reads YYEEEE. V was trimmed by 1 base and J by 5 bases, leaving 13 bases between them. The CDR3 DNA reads TGTGCCAGCAGCTTGTTGGCAGGGTCCCACGAGCAGTACTTC. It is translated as CASSLLAGSHEQYF.

DNA of the CDR3: TGTGCCTGGAGTCCGGCCCTAGCATCGAACACCGGGGAGCTGTTTTTT. Encoded protein: CAWSPALASNTGELFF. The gene calls are TRBV30 and TRBJ2-2, with a tentative D call TRBD2 (5 bases). This CDR3 is built from 16 residues. Germline CDR1 and CDR2: GTSNPN and SVGIG (reference sequence). Trimming pared 2 bases from V and 0 bases from J, leaving 13 bases between.

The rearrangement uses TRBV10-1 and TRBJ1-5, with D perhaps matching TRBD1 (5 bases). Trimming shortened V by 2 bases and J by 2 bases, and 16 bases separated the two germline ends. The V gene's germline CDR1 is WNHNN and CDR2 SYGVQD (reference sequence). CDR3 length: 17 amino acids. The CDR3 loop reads CASSERTPGGRNQPQHF. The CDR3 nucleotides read TGCGCCAGCAGTGAGCGCACCCCGGGGGGTCGCAATCAGCCCCAGCATTTT.

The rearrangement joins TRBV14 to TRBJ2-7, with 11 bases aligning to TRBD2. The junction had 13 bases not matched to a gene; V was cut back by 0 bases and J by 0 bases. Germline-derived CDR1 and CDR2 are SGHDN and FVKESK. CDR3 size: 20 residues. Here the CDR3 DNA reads TGTGCCAGCAGCCAAGATTTTATAACTAGCGGGGGCTTTAGCTCCTACGAGCAGTACTTC. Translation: CASSQDFITSGGFSSYEQYF.

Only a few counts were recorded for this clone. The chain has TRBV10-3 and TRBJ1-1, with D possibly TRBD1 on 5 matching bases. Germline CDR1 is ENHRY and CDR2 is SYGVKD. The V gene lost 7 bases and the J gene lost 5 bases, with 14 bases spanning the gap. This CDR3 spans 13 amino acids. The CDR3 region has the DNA TGTGCCATCAAAGCAGGGTCTGGAACTGAAGCTTTCTTT. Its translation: CAIKAGSGTEAFF.

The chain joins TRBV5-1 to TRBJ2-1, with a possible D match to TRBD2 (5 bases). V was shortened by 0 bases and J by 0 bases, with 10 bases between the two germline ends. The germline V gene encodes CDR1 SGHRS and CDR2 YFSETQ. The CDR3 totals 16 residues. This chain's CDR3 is CASSLEAASSYNEQFF. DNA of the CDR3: TGCGCCAGCAGCTTGGAAGCGGCGAGCTCCTACAATGAGCAGTTCTTC.

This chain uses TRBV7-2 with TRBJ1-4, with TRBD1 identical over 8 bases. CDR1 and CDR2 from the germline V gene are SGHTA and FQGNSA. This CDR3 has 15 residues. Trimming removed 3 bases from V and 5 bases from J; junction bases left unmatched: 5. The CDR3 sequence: CASSFQTGVNEKLFF. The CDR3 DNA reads TGTGCCAGCAGCTTCCAGACAGGGGTGAATGAAAAACTGTTTTTT. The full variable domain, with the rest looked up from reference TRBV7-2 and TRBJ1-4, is GAGVSQSPSNKVTEKGKDVELRCDPISGHTALYWYRQSLGQGLEFLIYFQGNSAPDKSGLPSDRFSAERTGGSVSTLTIQRTQQEDSAVYLCASSFQTGVNEKLFFGSGTQLSVL.

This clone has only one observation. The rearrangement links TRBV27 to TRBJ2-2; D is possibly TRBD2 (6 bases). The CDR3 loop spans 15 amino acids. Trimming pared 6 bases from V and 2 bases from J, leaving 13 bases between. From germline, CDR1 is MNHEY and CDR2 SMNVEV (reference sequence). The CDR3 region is CASRSGTYNTGELFF. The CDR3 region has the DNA TGTGCCAGCAGATCCGGGACTTATAACACCGGGGAGCTGTTTTTT.

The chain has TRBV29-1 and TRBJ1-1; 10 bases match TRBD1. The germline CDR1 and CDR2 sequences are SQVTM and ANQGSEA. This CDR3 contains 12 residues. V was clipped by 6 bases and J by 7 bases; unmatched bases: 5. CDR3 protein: CSVPTGGSEAFF. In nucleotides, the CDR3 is TGCAGCGTACCGACAGGGGGCAGTGAAGCTTTCTTT.

The CDR3 DNA reads TGCGCCAGCAGGAACTCCGGGACTAGCGGGTACAATGAGCAGTTCTTC. Translation: CASRNSGTSGYNEQFF. The V call is TRBV5-1, the J call TRBJ2-1; the match to TRBD2 covers 12 bases. CDR3 size: 16 residues. With V trimmed by 5 bases and J by 4 bases, 7 bases remained unmatched. CDR1 is SGHRS and CDR2 is YFSETQ in the germline V gene.

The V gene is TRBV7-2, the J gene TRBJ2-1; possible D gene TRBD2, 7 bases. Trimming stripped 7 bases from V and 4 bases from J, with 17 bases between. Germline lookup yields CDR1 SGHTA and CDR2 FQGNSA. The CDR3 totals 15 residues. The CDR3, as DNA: TGTGCCAGCACCAATCCGGGGGGCCCGTACAATGAGCAGTTCTTC. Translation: CASTNPGGPYNEQFF.

CDR3 nucleotide sequence: TGTGCCAGCAGCCAAGAAGAGAGGGGAACTGAAGCTTTCTTT. It translates to CASSQEERGTEAFF. The chain employs TRBV3-1 (or the pseudogene TRBV3-2) and TRBJ1-1; D perhaps matches TRBD1 (5 bases). Germline V gives CDR1 LGHDT, CDR2 YNNKEL (reference sequence). V gave up 0 bases and J gave up 5 bases, with 10 bases separating them. The CDR3 extends over 14 amino acids.

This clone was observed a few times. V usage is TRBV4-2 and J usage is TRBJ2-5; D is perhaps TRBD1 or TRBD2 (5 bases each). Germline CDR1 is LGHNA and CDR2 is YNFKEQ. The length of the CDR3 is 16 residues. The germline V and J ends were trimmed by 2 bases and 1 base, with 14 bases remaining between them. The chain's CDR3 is CASSQYSGTVQETQYF. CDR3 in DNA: TGTGCCAGCAGCCAATATTCCGGGACGGTCCAAGAGACCCAGTACTTC.

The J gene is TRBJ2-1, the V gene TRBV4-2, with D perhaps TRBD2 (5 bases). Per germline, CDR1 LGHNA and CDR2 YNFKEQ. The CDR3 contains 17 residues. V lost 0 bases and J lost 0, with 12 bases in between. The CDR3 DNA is TGTGCCAGCAGCCAAGATGAAACGGGAATCTCCTACAATGAGCAGTTCTTC. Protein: CASSQDETGISYNEQFF.

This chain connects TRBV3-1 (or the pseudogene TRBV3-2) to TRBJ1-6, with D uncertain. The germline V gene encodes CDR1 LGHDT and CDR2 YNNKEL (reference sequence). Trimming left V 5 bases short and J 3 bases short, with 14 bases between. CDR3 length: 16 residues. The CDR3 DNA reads TGTGCCAGCAGCGGCACGACGGTGGTCTATAATTCACCCCTCCACTTT. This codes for CASSGTTVVYNSPLHF.

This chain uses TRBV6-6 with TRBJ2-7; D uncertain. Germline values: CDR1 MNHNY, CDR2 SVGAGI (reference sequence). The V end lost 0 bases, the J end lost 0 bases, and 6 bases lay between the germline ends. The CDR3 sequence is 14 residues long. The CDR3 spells CASSYSTASYEQYF. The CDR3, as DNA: TGTGCCAGCAGTTACTCGACGGCCTCCTACGAGCAGTACTTC.

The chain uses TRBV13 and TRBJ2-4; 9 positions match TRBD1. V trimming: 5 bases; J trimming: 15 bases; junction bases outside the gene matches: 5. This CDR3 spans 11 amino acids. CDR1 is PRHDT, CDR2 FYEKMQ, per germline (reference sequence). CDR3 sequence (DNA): TGTGCCAGCAGCACAAACAGGGGGCTGTACTTC. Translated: CASSTNRGLYF.

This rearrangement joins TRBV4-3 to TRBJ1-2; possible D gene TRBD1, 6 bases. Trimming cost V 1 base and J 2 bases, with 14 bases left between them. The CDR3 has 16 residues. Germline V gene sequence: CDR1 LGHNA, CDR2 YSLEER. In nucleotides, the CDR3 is TGCGCCAGCAGCCAAGTCACAACAGGGAACAACTATGGCTACACCTTC. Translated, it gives CASSQVTTGNNYGYTF.

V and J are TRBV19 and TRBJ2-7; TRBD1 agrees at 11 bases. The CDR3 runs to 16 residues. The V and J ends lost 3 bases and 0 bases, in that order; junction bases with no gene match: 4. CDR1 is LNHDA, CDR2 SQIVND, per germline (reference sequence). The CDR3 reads CASSIGTGGSSYEQYF. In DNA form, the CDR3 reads TGTGCCAGTAGTATTGGGACAGGGGGAAGCTCCTACGAGCAGTACTTC.

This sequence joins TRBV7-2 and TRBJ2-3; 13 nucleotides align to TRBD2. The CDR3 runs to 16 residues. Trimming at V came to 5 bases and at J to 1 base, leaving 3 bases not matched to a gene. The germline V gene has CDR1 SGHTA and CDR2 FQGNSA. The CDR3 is CASSVGLAGGTDTQYF. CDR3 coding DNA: TGTGCCAGCAGCGTAGGACTAGCGGGGGGCACAGATACGCAGTATTTT.

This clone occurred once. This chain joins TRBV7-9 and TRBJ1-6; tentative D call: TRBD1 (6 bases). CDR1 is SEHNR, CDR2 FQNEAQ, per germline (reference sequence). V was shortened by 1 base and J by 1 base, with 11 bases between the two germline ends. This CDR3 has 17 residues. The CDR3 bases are TGTGCCAGCAGCTTAGTTCAGGGGATATCCTATAATTCACCCCTCCACTTT. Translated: CASSLVQGISYNSPLHF.